This TCR beta chain came from a study of identical twins. Study-wide findings and caveats: Out-of-frame alpha sequences shared between twins exhibited an excess of low generation probability. Surplus twin overlap in beta out-of-frame sequences was less pronounced. Beta clonotypes that were abundant in cord blood contained fewer insertions, a pattern absent from memory repertoires.

On this clonotype: Its antigen is unknown.

Trimming stripped 8 bases from V and 1 base from J, with 8 bases between. The CDR3 is made up of 12 amino acids. Template switching introduced a universal primer site, and the cDNA bore unique molecular identifiers. TCRdb re-analysed the 5' RACE reads in MiXCR, keeping a single row per CDR3 protein. The sample holds about 1.7 million distinct CDR3 sequences, roughly a third seen once. This receptor was taken from a newborn girl in good health. Sequenced input: cord blood. The gene calls are TRBV12-3 or TRBV12-4 and TRBJ1-1; D remains unclear. For the CDR3, the DNA is TGTGCCAGCGGGCGGAAGAACACTGAAGCTTTCTTT. Translated: CASGRKNTEAFF.